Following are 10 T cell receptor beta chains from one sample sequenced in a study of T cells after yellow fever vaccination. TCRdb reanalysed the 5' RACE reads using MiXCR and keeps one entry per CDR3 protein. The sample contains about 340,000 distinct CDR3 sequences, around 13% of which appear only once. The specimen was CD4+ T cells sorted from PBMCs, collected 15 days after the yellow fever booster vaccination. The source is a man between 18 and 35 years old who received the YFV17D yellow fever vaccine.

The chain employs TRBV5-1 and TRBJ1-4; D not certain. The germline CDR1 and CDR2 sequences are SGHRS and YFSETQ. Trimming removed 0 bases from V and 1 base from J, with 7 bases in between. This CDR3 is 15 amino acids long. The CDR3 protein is CASSLAAGTNEKLFF. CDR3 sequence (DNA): TGCGCCAGCAGCTTGGCCGCGGGAACTAATGAAAAACTGTTTTTT.

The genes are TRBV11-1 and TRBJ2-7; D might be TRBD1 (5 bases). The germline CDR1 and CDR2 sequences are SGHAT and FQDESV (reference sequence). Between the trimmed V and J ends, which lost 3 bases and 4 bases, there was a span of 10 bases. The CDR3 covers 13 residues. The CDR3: CASSFQGGYEQYV. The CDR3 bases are TGTGCCAGCAGCTTCCAGGGTGGGTACGAGCAGTACGTC.

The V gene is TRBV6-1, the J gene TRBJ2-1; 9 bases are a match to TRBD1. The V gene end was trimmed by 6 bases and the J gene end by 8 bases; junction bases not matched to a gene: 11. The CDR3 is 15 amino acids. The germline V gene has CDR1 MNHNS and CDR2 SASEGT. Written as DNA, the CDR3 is TGTGCCAGCAGGGCGGACAGGGGACTTCTCCATGAGCAGTTCTTC. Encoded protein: CASRADRGLLHEQFF.

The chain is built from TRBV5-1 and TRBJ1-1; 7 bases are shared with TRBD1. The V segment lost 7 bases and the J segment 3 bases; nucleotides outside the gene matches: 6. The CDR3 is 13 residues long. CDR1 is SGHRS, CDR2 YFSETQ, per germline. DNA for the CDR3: TGCGCCAGCGCCGGGCAGGGGGACACTGAAGCTTTCTTT. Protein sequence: CASAGQGDTEAFF.

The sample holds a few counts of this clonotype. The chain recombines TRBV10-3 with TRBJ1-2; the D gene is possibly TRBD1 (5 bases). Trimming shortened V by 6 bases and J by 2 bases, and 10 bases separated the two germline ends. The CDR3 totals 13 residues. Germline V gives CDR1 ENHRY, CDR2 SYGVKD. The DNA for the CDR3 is TGTGCCATCAGGAAGACAGAGAACTATGGCTACACCTTC. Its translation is CAIRKTENYGYTF.

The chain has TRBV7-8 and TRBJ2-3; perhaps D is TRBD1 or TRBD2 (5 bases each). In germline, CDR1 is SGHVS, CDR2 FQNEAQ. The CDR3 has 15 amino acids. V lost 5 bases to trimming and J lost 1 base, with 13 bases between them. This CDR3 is CASSLGRGRTDTQYF. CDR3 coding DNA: TGTGCCAGCAGCCTGGGCCGGGGACGCACAGATACGCAGTATTTT.

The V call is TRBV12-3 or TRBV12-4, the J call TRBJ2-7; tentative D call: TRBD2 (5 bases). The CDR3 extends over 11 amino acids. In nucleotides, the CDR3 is TGTGCCAGTAAAGTTTCGTGGGAGAGGGACGTC. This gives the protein CASKVSWERDV.

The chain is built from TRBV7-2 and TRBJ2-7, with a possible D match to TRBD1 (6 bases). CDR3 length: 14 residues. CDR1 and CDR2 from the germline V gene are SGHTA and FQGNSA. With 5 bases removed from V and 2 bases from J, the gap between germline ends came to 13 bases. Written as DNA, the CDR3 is TGTGCCAGCAGCCTCCAGGGGAGTACCTACGAGCAGTACTTC. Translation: CASSLQGSTYEQYF.

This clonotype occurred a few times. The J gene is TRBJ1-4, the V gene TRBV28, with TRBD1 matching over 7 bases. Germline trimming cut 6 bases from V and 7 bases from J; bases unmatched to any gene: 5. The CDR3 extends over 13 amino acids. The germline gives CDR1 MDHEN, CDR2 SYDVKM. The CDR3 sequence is CASRLGQVEKLFF. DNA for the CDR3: TGTGCCAGCAGATTAGGACAGGTTGAAAAACTGTTTTTT.

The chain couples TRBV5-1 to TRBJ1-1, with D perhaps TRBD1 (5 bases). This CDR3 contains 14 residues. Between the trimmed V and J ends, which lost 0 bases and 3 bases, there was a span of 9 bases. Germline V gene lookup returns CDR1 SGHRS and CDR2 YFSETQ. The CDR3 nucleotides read TGCGCCAGCAGCTTGGAACAGGCAGACACTGAAGCTTTCTTT. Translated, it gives CASSLEQADTEAFF.